Listed below are T cell receptor beta chains from one sample, sequenced in a study of blood T cell repertoires in COVID-19. TCRdb keeps only in-frame clones here, not all; method: immunoSEQ multiplex PCR. The repertoire includes some 300,000 clones, over 75% of them detected once, and over 8% sits in the top ten. Source material: PBMCs or T cells enriched from blood (not recorded which). The receptors derive from a middle-aged woman who had recovered from COVID-19. The CDR3 runs from the conserved cysteine through the conserved F or W. The D gene is left open where the match is weak. Clone sizes are given selectively: once, few, many, or a class where the clone is expanded.

J gene,D gene,clone size,V gene,CDR3 DNA,CDR3 protein
TRBJ2-7,TRBD2,-,TRBV9,TGTGCCAGCATTAGGCGGGGGATCAGGGAGTTCTACGAGCAGTACTTC,CASIRRGIREFYEQYF
TRBJ2-1,TRBD2,-,TRBV14,TGTGCCAGCAGCCAAGAAAGCGGGAGACTCAATGAGCAGTTCTTC,CASSQESGRLNEQFF
TRBJ2-5,TRBD2,few,TRBV19,TGTGCCAGTAGTGGACTAGCCCCAGAGACCCAGTACTTC,CASSGLAPETQYF
TRBJ1-2,TRBD1,-,TRBV7-3,TGTGCCAGCAGCTTGACAGGGGGGACGGAATATGGCTACACCTTC,CASSLTGGTEYGYTF
TRBJ2-7,TRBD2,once,TRBV19,TGTGCCAGTAGTGCCGGACTAGCGGTTACCGAGCAGTACTTC,CASSAGLAVTEQYF
TRBJ1-2,TRBD1,many,TRBV29-1,TGCAGCGTTGTTCAACGACAGGGGATTATCTATGGCTACACCTTC,CSVVQRQGIIYGYTF
TRBJ2-3,TRBD2,-,TRBV7-6,TGTGCCAGCAGCGCTAGCGGGGGGGCCGGCACAGATACGCAGTATTTT,CASSASGGAGTDTQYF
TRBJ2-1,-,-,TRBV21-1,TGTGCCAGCGGTAGCGGGATGGTATACAATGAGCAGTTCTTC,CASGSGMVYNEQFF
TRBJ2-1,TRBD2,-,TRBV9,TGTGCCAGCAGCGTAGAGCGGGAGACGTATAATGAGCAGTTCTTC,CASSVERETYNEQFF
TRBJ2-1,TRBD2,-,TRBV6-4,TGTGCCAGCAGTGACGGACTAGCGGGCTACAATGAGCAGTTCTTC,CASSDGLAGYNEQFF
TRBJ1-2,TRBD1,-,TRBV7-9,TGTGCCAGCAGCCGTGGGGGGACAGGGGTTGGCTACACCTTC,CASSRGGTGVGYTF
TRBJ2-2,-,-,TRBV19,TGTGCCACTTCTAGGAGGGACTCAGACACCGGGGAGCTGTTTTTT,CATSRRDSDTGELFF
TRBJ2-1,-,-,TRBV7-8,TGTGCCAGCAGCTGGACTCGAATGCACAATGAGCAGTTCTTC,CASSWTRMHNEQFF
TRBJ2-5,TRBD2,few,TRBV7-2,TGTGCCAGCAGCATCGGGACTAGCGGGGGAGAGACCCAGTACTTC,CASSIGTSGGETQYF
TRBJ2-5,-,-,TRBV7-9,TGTGCCAGCAGCTTAGCGCCCTGGGGGCTAGGGGAGACCCAGTACTTC,CASSLAPWGLGETQYF
TRBJ2-1,-,-,TRBV24-1,TGTGCCACCAGTGACCATACTAGCTTCGAGATCTCCTACAATGAGCAGTTCTTC,CATSDHTSFEISYNEQFF